Detailed here is one T cell receptor beta chain. The sample is drawn from a study of blood T cell repertoires in COVID-19. Study-level information: Sites across the United States, Italy and Spain contributed samples from acute and convalescent COVID-19. Nucleic acid was either cDNA or gDNA, and it came from T cells, B-cell-depleted T cells, or PBMCs.

This CDR3 spans 16 amino acids. CDR1 SGDLS and CDR2 YYNGEE come from the germline V gene. Losses at the gene ends were 3 bases for V and 0 bases for J; bases not matched to a gene: 6. Per the authors' pipeline: Reference gene primer amplification gave estimated nucleated cell counts. Data came from immunoSEQ multiplex PCR; TCRdb stores just in-frame clones and leaves some out. The V and J calls and clone size were taken over from that table, and D and trimming were inferred from the DNA. Of 95,000 to 150,000 clones in the sample, 69% were seen once. The rearrangement links TRBV9 to TRBJ1-1; TRBD1 matches 9 bases. Material for sequencing was peripheral blood. The TCR was taken from an older woman with acute or convalescent COVID-19. CDR3 loop: CASSDAGTGLNTEAFF. The CDR3 nucleotides read TGTGCCAGCAGCGACGCCGGGACAGGGCTGAACACTGAAGCTTTCTTT.